This is a list of T cell receptor beta chains from one sample in a study of cytomegalovirus exposure and HLA in healthy donors. Profiling relied on immunoSEQ multiplex PCR, and the TCRdb table lists in-frame clones only, not all of them. The sample lists approximately 140,000 clones; roughly three quarters were seen once. Sequencing used PBMCs. These receptors came from a male donor in good health and CMV-seronegative. The CDR3 runs from the conserved cysteine through the conserved F or W. The D gene is left open where the match is weak. Expanded clones are given a class, and other clones once, few, many or no size at all.

V: TRBV15
size: .
J: TRBJ2-7
D: TRBD1
CDR3: CATSRGGQGGSYEQYF
DNA: TGTGCCACCAGCCGGGGAGGACAGGGGGGCTCCTACGAGCAGTACTTC

V: TRBV29-1
size: .
J: TRBJ1-2
D: .
CDR3: CSVDSGAYGYTF
DNA: TGCAGCGTTGATTCCGGAGCCTATGGCTACACCTTC

V: TRBV11-2
size: .
J: TRBJ2-7
D: .
CDR3: CASSSEDDRGKSSYEQYF
DNA: TGTGCCAGCAGCTCCGAAGATGATAGGGGTAAGAGCTCCTACGAGCAGTACTTC

V: TRBV7-3
size: .
J: TRBJ1-1
D: .
CDR3: CASSPGGATEAFF
DNA: TGTGCCAGCAGCCCTGGGGGCGCGACTGAAGCTTTCTTT

V: TRBV11-2
size: .
J: TRBJ1-2
D: .
CDR3: CASSLEAGVVAGYTF
DNA: TGTGCCAGCAGCTTAGAAGCAGGGGTGGTTGCTGGCTACACCTTC

V: TRBV11-2
size: .
J: TRBJ1-2
D: TRBD1
CDR3: CASSSWTGPRYGYTF
DNA: TGTGCCAGCAGCTCTTGGACAGGGCCACGTTATGGCTACACCTTC

V: TRBV9
size: .
J: TRBJ2-1
D: .
CDR3: CASSVVAGVQNEQFF
DNA: TGTGCCAGCAGCGTAGTGGCCGGGGTTCAAAATGAGCAGTTCTTC

V: TRBV6-1
size: .
J: TRBJ2-7
D: .
CDR3: CASSASYEQYF
DNA: TGTGCCAGCAGTGCCTCCTACGAGCAGTACTTC

V: TRBV7-2
size: .
J: TRBJ2-1
D: .
CDR3: CASSLQLSSYNEQFF
DNA: TGTGCCAGCAGCTTGCAACTTAGCTCCTACAATGAGCAGTTCTTC

V: TRBV6-4
size: .
J: TRBJ1-6
D: .
CDR3: CASTHTAGVSYNSPLHF
DNA: TGTGCCAGCACACACACCGCCGGGGTCTCCTATAATTCACCCCTCCACTTT

V: TRBV6-6
size: .
J: TRBJ1-2
D: .
CDR3: CASSYPGSPHGYTF
DNA: TGTGCCAGCAGTTACCCGGGGTCTCCCCATGGCTACACCTTC

V: TRBV10-3
size: .
J: TRBJ2-1
D: .
CDR3: CAISELREQFF
DNA: TGTGCCATCAGTGAGTTGAGAGAGCAGTTCTTC

V: TRBV2
size: few
J: TRBJ2-1
D: TRBD2
CDR3: CASMAGAGGPYNEQFF
DNA: TGTGCCAGCATGGCGGGGGCGGGGGGGCCGTACAATGAGCAGTTCTTC

V: TRBV28
size: .
J: TRBJ1-4
D: .
CDR3: CASSRIRAGAPSEKLFF
DNA: TGTGCCAGCTCTAGAATCCGGGCAGGGGCGCCGAGCGAAAAACTGTTTTTT

V: TRBV4-3
size: .
J: TRBJ1-6
D: .
CDR3: CASRRGTDSPLHF
DNA: TGCGCCAGCAGACGAGGTACGGATTCACCCCTCCACTTT

V: TRBV29-1
size: .
J: TRBJ2-1
D: TRBD2
CDR3: CSVPSDGTRQFF
DNA: TGCAGCGTTCCATCGGACGGGACTAGGCAGTTCTTC

V: TRBV5-1
size: .
J: TRBJ2-2
D: TRBD1
CDR3: CASSLGQGPNTGELFF
DNA: TGCGCCAGCAGCTTGGGACAGGGGCCGAACACCGGGGAGCTGTTTTTT

V: TRBV20-1
size: .
J: TRBJ2-7
D: .
CDR3: CPRCYEQYF
DNA: TGCCCGCGATGTTACGAGCAGTACTTC

V: TRBV5-1
size: once
J: TRBJ2-5
D: .
CDR3: CASSLLRGGLYEQYF
DNA: TGCGCCAGCAGCTTGCTAAGGGGGGGACTCTATGAGCAGTACTTC

V: TRBV20-1
size: .
J: TRBJ1-1
D: .
CDR3: CSARPSTEAFF
DNA: TGCAGTGCTAGGCCGAGCACTGAAGCTTTCTTT

V: TRBV2
size: .
J: TRBJ1-3
D: TRBD1
CDR3: CASSPLAGGSSGNTIYF
DNA: TGTGCCAGCAGCCCCCTAGCAGGGGGCAGTTCTGGAAACACCATATATTTT

V: TRBV30
size: .
J: TRBJ1-2
D: .
CDR3: CATHRGGYTF
DNA: TGTGCGACCCATAGGGGAGGCTACACCTTC

V: TRBV11-1
size: .
J: TRBJ1-2
D: TRBD1
CDR3: CASSPGDRLYGYTF
DNA: TGTGCCAGCAGCCCAGGGGACAGGCTTTATGGCTACACCTTC

V: TRBV15
size: .
J: TRBJ1-4
D: TRBD1
CDR3: CATSLDRGLEKLFF
DNA: TGTGCCACCAGCTTAGACAGGGGGCTGGAAAAACTGTTTTTT

V: TRBV7-3
size: .
J: TRBJ1-6
D: .
CDR3: CASSFGDSRPLHF
DNA: TGTGCCAGCAGCTTCGGAGACAGCAGACCCCTCCACTTT

V: TRBV6-1
size: .
J: TRBJ1-4
D: TRBD1
CDR3: CASSAGQGRNEKLFF
DNA: TGTGCCAGCAGCGCTGGACAGGGAAGAAATGAAAAACTGTTTTTT

V: TRBV5-1
size: .
J: TRBJ1-2
D: .
CDR3: CASSLGEGYGYTF
DNA: TGCGCCAGCAGCTTAGGGGAGGGCTATGGCTACACCTTC

V: TRBV7-2
size: few
J: TRBJ1-1
D: TRBD1
CDR3: CASSLDRGHTEAFF
DNA: TGTGCCAGCAGCTTAGACAGGGGGCACACTGAAGCTTTCTTT

V: TRBV5-1
size: .
J: TRBJ2-7
D: TRBD1
CDR3: CASKPDRGASYEQYF
DNA: TGCGCCAGCAAGCCCGACAGGGGGGCTTCCTACGAGCAGTACTTC

V: TRBV5-6
size: .
J: TRBJ1-2
D: .
CDR3: CASSLVDRTLYGYTF
DNA: TGTGCCAGCAGTCTGGTCGACAGGACCCTCTATGGCTACACCTTC

V: TRBV7-6
size: .
J: TRBJ1-2
D: .
CDR3: CASSLGTNYGYTF
DNA: TGTGCCAGCAGCTTAGGGACAAACTATGGCTACACCTTC

V: TRBV11-2
size: .
J: TRBJ2-7
D: .
CDR3: CASSLTGEQYF
DNA: TGTGCCAGCAGCCTCACAGGAGAGCAGTACTTC

V: TRBV5-1
size: .
J: TRBJ2-7
D: .
CDR3: CASSLLTGTPTGSYEQYF
DNA: TGCGCCAGCAGCTTGTTGACCGGGACTCCAACTGGCTCCTACGAGCAGTACTTC

V: TRBV2
size: .
J: TRBJ1-5
D: .
CDR3: CASSEGSREQPQHF
DNA: TGTGCCAGCAGTGAGGGGAGTAGGGAGCAGCCCCAGCATTTT

V: TRBV9
size: .
J: TRBJ1-3
D: .
CDR3: CASSVVPGWGSGNTIYF
DNA: TGTGCCAGCAGCGTAGTTCCGGGATGGGGCTCTGGAAACACCATATATTTT

V: TRBV20-1
size: .
J: TRBJ2-5
D: .
CDR3: CSARVSATQYF
DNA: TGCAGTGCTAGAGTTAGTGCCACCCAGTACTTC

V: TRBV2
size: .
J: TRBJ1-1
D: .
CDR3: CATRSGNTEAFF
DNA: TGTGCCACCCGGTCAGGGAACACTGAAGCTTTCTTT

V: TRBV2
size: .
J: TRBJ2-3
D: TRBD2
CDR3: CASSPGGDTQYF
DNA: TGTGCCAGCAGTCCGGGGGGAGATACGCAGTATTTT

V: TRBV6-6
size: .
J: TRBJ2-7
D: .
CDR3: CASSYPGQGQYF
DNA: TGTGCCAGCAGTTACCCAGGACAAGGGCAGTACTTC

V: TRBV5-1
size: .
J: TRBJ2-6
D: .
CDR3: CASSPGQMSGANVLTF
DNA: TGCGCCAGCAGCCCTGGTCAGATGTCTGGGGCCAACGTCCTGACTTTC

V: TRBV19
size: .
J: TRBJ2-7
D: TRBD1
CDR3: CASSGQGVASTYEQYF
DNA: TGTGCCAGTTCGGGACAGGGGGTCGCCTCGACCTACGAGCAGTACTTC

V: TRBV4-2
size: once
J: TRBJ2-5
D: TRBD2
CDR3: CASSQDGTRRQETQYF
DNA: TGTGCCAGCAGCCAAGATGGGACTAGACGGCAAGAGACCCAGTACTTC

V: TRBV27
size: .
J: TRBJ1-5
D: TRBD1
CDR3: CASSLTGDEQPQHF
DNA: TGTGCCAGCAGTCTGACAGGGGACGAACAGCCCCAGCATTTT

V: TRBV5-1
size: .
J: TRBJ1-1
D: TRBD1
CDR3: CASSPPAGGTEAFF
DNA: TGCGCCAGCAGCCCCCCAGCAGGGGGCACTGAAGCTTTCTTT

V: TRBV19
size: .
J: TRBJ2-7
D: TRBD2
CDR3: CASSIQSGTYEQYF
DNA: TGTGCCAGTAGTATCCAAAGCGGGACCTACGAGCAGTACTTC

V: TRBV6-5
size: .
J: TRBJ1-6
D: .
CDR3: CASSGVETNHSPLHF
DNA: TGTGCCAGCAGTGGAGTAGAAACGAATCATTCACCCCTCCACTTT

V: TRBV28
size: .
J: TRBJ1-2
D: TRBD1
CDR3: CASSSADRGRTYGYTF
DNA: TGTGCCAGCAGTTCAGCCGACAGGGGGCGTACCTATGGCTACACCTTC

V: TRBV4-2
size: .
J: TRBJ2-1
D: TRBD2
CDR3: CASSPLGLAGDNEQFF
DNA: TGTGCCAGCAGCCCCCTGGGCCTAGCGGGAGACAATGAGCAGTTCTTC

V: TRBV4-3
size: .
J: TRBJ2-7
D: TRBD2
CDR3: CASSQEGLAGAYEQYF
DNA: TGCGCCAGCAGCCAAGAGGGGCTAGCGGGAGCCTACGAGCAGTACTTC

V: TRBV11-2
size: .
J: TRBJ2-5
D: TRBD2
CDR3: CASSLGFSGGQQETQYF
DNA: TGTGCCAGCAGCTTAGGGTTTAGCGGGGGCCAGCAAGAGACCCAGTACTTC

V: TRBV27
size: few
J: TRBJ1-2
D: TRBD1
CDR3: CASSIRTGGGGYTF
DNA: TGTGCCAGCAGTATCAGGACAGGGGGTGGTGGCTACACCTTC

V: TRBV5-8
size: .
J: TRBJ2-5
D: TRBD2
CDR3: CASSLRAGEGETQYF
DNA: TGTGCCAGCAGCTTGCGAGCGGGGGAGGGGGAGACCCAGTACTTC

V: TRBV10-2
size: .
J: TRBJ2-1
D: TRBD1
CDR3: CASSESGRGLIGEQFF
DNA: TGCGCCAGCAGTGAGTCCGGCAGGGGGCTTATTGGTGAGCAGTTCTTC

V: TRBV7-7
size: .
J: TRBJ2-2
D: TRBD2
CDR3: CASSLEAGGTGELFF
DNA: TGTGCCAGCAGCTTAGAAGCGGGGGGCACCGGGGAGCTGTTTTTT

V: TRBV18
size: .
J: TRBJ2-5
D: .
CDR3: CASSPRQEETQYF
DNA: TGTGCCAGCTCACCACGACAGGAGGAGACCCAGTACTTC